A single T cell receptor (beta chain) is shown here with its context. No antigen is known for it. These data are taken from a study of blood T cells in healthy people across ages. Sample-barcoded 5' priming and a J-beta primer mix drove a second PCR of about 6 to 12 cycles. TCRdb re-derived calls from the 5' RACE reads in MiXCR, one entry per CDR3 protein. This table holds about 1,400,000 distinct CDR3 sequences, roughly 60% found once. General observations from the study: The lack of PBMC sorting stopped any conclusive naive versus antigen-experienced comparison.

This clonotype originated in a man younger than 35 in good health. Sequencing input: blood.

In nucleotides, the CDR3 is TGCGCCAGCAGTCAAAGCCCCGGGGGTATGAACACTGAAGCTTTCTTT. This encodes CASSQSPGGMNTEAFF. This chain uses TRBV4-3 with TRBJ1-1; a weak D match, TRBD1 (5 bases). Per germline, CDR1 LGHNA and CDR2 YSLEER. Trimming cost V 6 bases and J 0 bases, with 17 bases left between them. This CDR3 spans 16 amino acids.